The rows below give T cell receptor beta chains drawn from one sample of a study of T cell repertoires in cytomegalovirus infection. Antigen specificity for these receptors is unknown. TCRdb analysed the reads with MiXCR anew, one entry per CDR3 protein. The data show roughly 500,000 distinct CDR3 sequences, about 44% seen once. Sequencing was performed on cultured PBMCs, taken from culture after CMV antigen stimulation. The receptors originated from a human donor in good health (CMV status not recorded). Some clones in this sample may be carry-over from other donors' samples. Each CDR3 is given with its conserved first and last residue. Fields, in order: V gene, J gene, D gene, clone size, CDR3 DNA, CDR3 protein. A D gene is named only where the DNA matches it firmly. Part of the rows lack a size; the others show once, few, many or a class for expanded clones.

>TRBV4-3|TRBJ2-3|TRBD2|few
TGCGCCAGCAGCCAAGACGCTAGCGGGAGGGTACCAGATACGCAGTATTTT
CASSQDASGRVPDTQYF
>TRBV7-2|TRBJ2-5|TRBD2|.
TGTGCCAGCAGCTCTCTGGGACTAGCGAACCAAGAGACCCAGTACTTC
CASSSLGLANQETQYF
>TRBV6-2/TRBV6-3|TRBJ2-1|TRBD2|.
TGTGCCAGCAGTTACCCATTATCTAAGGCTAGCGGGAGTTACAATGAGCAGTTCTTC
CASSYPLSKASGSYNEQFF
>TRBV7-9|TRBJ2-7|TRBD1|.
TGTGCCAGCAGCTTAGGGACCCCGGGACAGGGCTCTGAGGCCTACGAGCAGTACTTC
CASSLGTPGQGSEAYEQYF
>TRBV4-3|TRBJ1-1|.|.
TGCGCCAGCAGCCAAGAGGGCGGTGGGAACACTGAAGCTTTCTTT
CASSQEGGGNTEAFF
>TRBV20-1|TRBJ1-1|.|few
TGCAGTGCTGCAGGGCGGAACACTGAAGCTTTCTTT
CSAAGRNTEAFF
>TRBV7-2|TRBJ2-1|TRBD1|few
TGTGCCAGCAGTTTTGACAGGGGGCGTATCAATGAGCAGTTCTTC
CASSFDRGRINEQFF
>TRBV12-3/TRBV12-4|TRBJ1-2|.|few
TGTGCCAGCAGCGCCATGTGGGGCGTAGGGGATGGCTACACCTTC
CASSAMWGVGDGYTF
>TRBV7-6|TRBJ2-2|.|.
TGTGCCAGCAGCGTCGGGACAAACACCGGGGAGCTGTTTTTT
CASSVGTNTGELFF
>TRBV7-2|TRBJ2-3|.|many
TGTGCCAGCAGCTTAGTTTCCTCGGGGGATACGCAGTATTTT
CASSLVSSGDTQYF
>TRBV6-1|TRBJ1-1|.|.
TGTGCCAGTTTAAAATCGACAGCGAACACTGAAGCTTTCTTT
CASLKSTANTEAFF
>TRBV6-5|TRBJ1-5|.|.
TGTGCCAGCAGTTACTCGTCAAGGGGGGGAAATCAGCCCCAGCATTTT
CASSYSSRGGNQPQHF
>TRBV28|TRBJ1-3|.|.
TGTGCCAGCAGTGATGTGGATGTAACCATATATTTT
CASSDVDVTIYF
>TRBV12-3/TRBV12-4|TRBJ1-5|.|once
TGTGCCAGCAGCGTCGCGCGGAATCAGCCCCAGCATTTT
CASSVARNQPQHF
>TRBV6-5|TRBJ2-7|TRBD1|.
TGTGCCAGCAGTCGCCTATCCGGGACAGCATCCTACGAGCAGTACTTC
CASSRLSGTASYEQYF
>TRBV12-3/TRBV12-4|TRBJ1-1|.|few
TGTGCCAGCAGTACAGGGCTTCGGGACACTGAAGCTTTCTTT
CASSTGLRDTEAFF
>TRBV7-2|TRBJ1-1|TRBD1|.
TGTGCCAGCAGCTTAGTAGGGGGCGGCTTCATGAACACTGAAGCTTTCTTT
CASSLVGGGFMNTEAFF
>TRBV6-2/TRBV6-3|TRBJ2-3|.|.
TGTGCCAGCACCGATACGCAGTATTTT
CASTDTQYF
>TRBV7-8|TRBJ2-3|.|many
TGTGCCAGCAGCTTAGTACGTTTGGCGGCCCCCGGAGATACGCAGTATTTT
CASSLVRLAAPGDTQYF
>TRBV11-2|TRBJ1-2|.|few
TGTGCCAGCAGCTTAGGGGGGGCATACACCTTC
CASSLGGAYTF
>TRBV7-8|TRBJ2-2|TRBD2|few
TGTGCCAGCAGCGCGCGCGGGACTAGCGGGGGGTACACCGGGGAGCTGTTTTTT
CASSARGTSGGYTGELFF
>TRBV4-2|TRBJ1-2|TRBD1|many
TGTGCCAGCAGCAAAAGCCGGGACAGGGGAAACTATGGCTACACCTTC
CASSKSRDRGNYGYTF
>TRBV6-6|TRBJ2-1|.|.
TGTGCCAGCAGTTACTCGATCTCCAGCGGGCCCTACAATGAGCAGTTCTTC
CASSYSISSGPYNEQFF
>TRBV7-6|TRBJ2-5|.|.
TGTGCCAGCAGCTTAAAAAACCAGACCCAGTACTTC
CASSLKNQTQYF
>TRBV6-1|TRBJ2-3|.|few
TGTGCCACCCTGGTGACAATCACAGATACGCAGTATTTT
CATLVTITDTQYF
>TRBV20-1|TRBJ1-2|.|.
TGCAGTGCTTCACCTCCGGGACACTCAAACTATGGCTACACCTTC
CSASPPGHSNYGYTF
>TRBV7-2|TRBJ2-3|.|.
TGTGCCAGCAGCCAAACCCCTGGCCGAGTGACTAGCACAGATACGCAGTATTTT
CASSQTPGRVTSTDTQYF
>TRBV12-5|TRBJ2-6|.|.
TGTGCTAGTGGTTCTCCCGGGGGCTCTGGGGCCAACGTCCTGAATTTC
CASGSPGGSGANVLNF
>TRBV6-1|TRBJ1-5|TRBD1|.
TGTGCCAGCAGCCTAGACAGGGGGCGGGCATATCAGCCCCAGCATTTT
CASSLDRGRAYQPQHF
>TRBV7-2|TRBJ2-1|.|.
TGTGCCTGCCGGGGAGTCCACAATGAGCAGTTCTTC
CACRGVHNEQFF
>TRBV7-2|TRBJ1-2|.|few
TGTGCCAGCAGCTCAGGTGGGCTTGGTGGCTACACCTTC
CASSSGGLGGYTF
>TRBV6-6|TRBJ1-1|.|.
TGTGCCAGCAGAGTACAGGTGGGGGGCACTGAAGCTTTCTTT
CASRVQVGGTEAFF
>TRBV12-3/TRBV12-4|TRBJ2-1|TRBD2|.
TGTGCCAGCAGTTTGGCTAGCGGGGGGGCCACAAGTGAGCAGTTCTTC
CASSLASGGATSEQFF
>TRBV12-3/TRBV12-4|TRBJ2-1|.|few
TGTGCCAGCAGCCCATGGGGTGGGCGGACCTACAATGAGCAGTTCTTC
CASSPWGGRTYNEQFF
>TRBV5-1|TRBJ1-2|TRBD1|once
TGCGCCAGCAGCTTCGGCGACAGGGAGAGCTATGGCTACACCTTC
CASSFGDRESYGYTF
>TRBV20-1|TRBJ2-1|TRBD2|.
TGCAGTGCTAGAGATCCAGGGCTAGCGGGGGGCCATCCTAATGAGCAGTTCTTC
CSARDPGLAGGHPNEQFF
>TRBV11-2|TRBJ2-3|.|.
TGTGCCAGCAGCTCGCATGAGGGGGTAATCACAGATACGCAGTATTTT
CASSSHEGVITDTQYF
>TRBV10-3|TRBJ1-3|.|.
TGTGCCATCAGTGACCCAGTAAAGAGAAACACCATATATTTT
CAISDPVKRNTIYF
>TRBV7-2|TRBJ1-5|TRBD1|.
TGTGCCAGCAGCTTAGGGACAGGGGGGGGAAATCAGCCCCAGCATTTT
CASSLGTGGGNQPQHF
>TRBV7-9|TRBJ2-6|.|.
TGTGCCAGCAGTCCCCTCCCAGGACTCTACTCTGGGGCCAACGTCCTGACTTTC
CASSPLPGLYSGANVLTF
>TRBV7-8|TRBJ2-7|TRBD2|.
TGTGCCAGCAGCTTAGGAGGAGGGGGCGGGGGGGCTCCGTACGAGCAGTACTTC
CASSLGGGGGGAPYEQYF
>TRBV10-2|TRBJ2-1|TRBD2|.
TGCGCCAGCAGTGATTCTGCTAGCGGGAGTTCTCATGGGTTGGATGAGCAGTTCTTC
CASSDSASGSSHGLDEQFF
>TRBV7-9|TRBJ1-5|.|.
TGTGCCAGCAGCTTAGGGCAGGGGAGTCAGCCCCAGCATTTT
CASSLGQGSQPQHF
>TRBV7-2|TRBJ2-7|.|few
TGTGCCAGCAGCTTAGAGGCGGGGAGCTCCTACGAGCAGTACTTC
CASSLEAGSSYEQYF
>TRBV18|TRBJ1-1|.|.
TGTGCCAGCTCCCTCGGGACTCCTCGGGCTGAAGCTTTCTTT
CASSLGTPRAEAFF
>TRBV12-3/TRBV12-4|TRBJ1-4|.|few
TGTGCCAGCAGTTTGGGGGGTATGGGCAAACTGTTTTTT
CASSLGGMGKLFF
>TRBV6-5|TRBJ2-5|.|few
TGTGCCAGCATGGAGACAGTGTTTTTCAAAGAGACCCAGTACTTC
CASMETVFFKETQYF
>TRBV7-9|TRBJ2-7|TRBD2|.
TGTGCCAGCAGCCCCTCTCGGGGTAGCGGGCCCCCCTACGAGCAGTACTTC
CASSPSRGSGPPYEQYF
>TRBV7-6|TRBJ2-7|.|few
TGTGCCAGCATAGTTCGCGAGGGGTACGAGCAGTACTTC
CASIVREGYEQYF
>TRBV6-1|TRBJ2-3|.|.
TGTGCCAGCAGTGAAGCCTTGCTAGGGGGGGGGAATACGCAGTATTTT
CASSEALLGGGNTQYF
>TRBV20-1|TRBJ2-1|TRBD2|.
TGCAGTGCTAGAGGACTAGCGGGAGGTGAGCAGTTCTTC
CSARGLAGGEQFF